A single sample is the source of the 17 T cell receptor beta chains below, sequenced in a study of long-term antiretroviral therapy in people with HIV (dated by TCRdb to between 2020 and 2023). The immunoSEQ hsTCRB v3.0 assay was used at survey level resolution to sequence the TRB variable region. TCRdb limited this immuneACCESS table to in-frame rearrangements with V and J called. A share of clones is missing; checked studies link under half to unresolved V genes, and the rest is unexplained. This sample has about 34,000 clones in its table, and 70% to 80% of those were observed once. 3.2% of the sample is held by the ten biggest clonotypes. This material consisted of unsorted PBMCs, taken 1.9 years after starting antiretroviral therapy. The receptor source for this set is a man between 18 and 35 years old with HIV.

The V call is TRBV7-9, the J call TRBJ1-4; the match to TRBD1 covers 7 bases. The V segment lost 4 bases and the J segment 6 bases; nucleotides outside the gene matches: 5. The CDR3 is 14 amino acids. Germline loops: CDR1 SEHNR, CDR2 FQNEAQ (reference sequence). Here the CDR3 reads CASSSGQPDEKLFF. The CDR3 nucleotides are TGTGCCAGCAGCTCGGGACAGCCGGATGAAAAACTGTTTTTT.

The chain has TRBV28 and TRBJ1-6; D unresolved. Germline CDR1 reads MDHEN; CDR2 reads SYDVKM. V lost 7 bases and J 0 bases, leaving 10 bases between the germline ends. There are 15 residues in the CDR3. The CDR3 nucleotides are TGTGCCAGCAAAGGACCGAACTCCTATAATTCACCCCTCCACTTT. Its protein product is CASKGPNSYNSPLHF.

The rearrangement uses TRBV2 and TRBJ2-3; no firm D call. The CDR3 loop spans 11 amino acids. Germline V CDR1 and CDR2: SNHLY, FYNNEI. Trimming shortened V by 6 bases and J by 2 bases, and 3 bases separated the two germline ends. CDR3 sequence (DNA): TGTGCCAGCAGCTACACAGATACGCAGTATTTT. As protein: CASSYTDTQYF.

This chain's CDR3 is CSVEGGAKNIQYF. The CDR3, as DNA: TGCAGCGTTGAAGGTGGTGCCAAAAACATTCAGTACTTC. The V gene is TRBV29-1, the J gene TRBJ2-4; unclear D gene. Trimming stripped 1 base from V and 1 base from J, with 5 bases between. This CDR3 has 13 amino acids. Germline lookup yields CDR1 SQVTM and CDR2 ANQGSEA. Based on the CDR3 plus reference TRBV29-1 and TRBJ2-4, the full variable domain is SAVISQKPSRDICQRGTSLTIQCQVDSQVTMMFWYRQQPGQSLTLIATANQGSEATYESGFVIDKFPISRPNLTFSTLTVSNMSPEDSSIYLCSVEGGAKNIQYFGAGTRLSVL.

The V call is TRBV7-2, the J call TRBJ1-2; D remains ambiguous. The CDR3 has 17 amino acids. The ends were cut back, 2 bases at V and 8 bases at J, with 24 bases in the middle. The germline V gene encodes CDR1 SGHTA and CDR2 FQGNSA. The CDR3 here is CASSLFGQGPRSKGYTF. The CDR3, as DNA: TGTGCCAGCAGCTTATTCGGCCAAGGGCCAAGGTCTAAGGGCTACACCTTC. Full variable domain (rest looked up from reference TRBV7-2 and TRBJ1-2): GAGVSQSPSNKVTEKGKDVELRCDPISGHTALYWYRQSLGQGLEFLIYFQGNSAPDKSGLPSDRFSAERTGGSVSTLTIQRTQQEDSAVYLCASSLFGQGPRSKGYTFGSGTRLTVV.

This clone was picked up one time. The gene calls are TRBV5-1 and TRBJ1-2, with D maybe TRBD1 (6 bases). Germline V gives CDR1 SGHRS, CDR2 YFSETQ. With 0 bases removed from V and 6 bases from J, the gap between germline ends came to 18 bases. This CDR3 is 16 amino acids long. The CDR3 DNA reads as TGCGCCAGCAGCTTGGAGGGGGGGGCCTTTCATAATGGCTACACCTTC. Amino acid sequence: CASSLEGGAFHNGYTF.

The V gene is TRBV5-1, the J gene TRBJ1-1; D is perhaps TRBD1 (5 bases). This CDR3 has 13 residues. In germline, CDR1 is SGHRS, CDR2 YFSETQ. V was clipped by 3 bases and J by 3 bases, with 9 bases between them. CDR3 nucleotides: TGCGCCAGCAGCTCTGACAGTTACACTGAAGCTTTCTTT. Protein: CASSSDSYTEAFF.

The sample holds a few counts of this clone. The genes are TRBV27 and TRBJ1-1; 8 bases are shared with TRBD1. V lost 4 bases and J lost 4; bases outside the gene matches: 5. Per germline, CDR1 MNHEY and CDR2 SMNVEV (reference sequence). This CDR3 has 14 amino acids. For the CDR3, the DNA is TGTGCCAGCAGTTCCGGACAGGGAGGCACTGAAGCTTTCTTT. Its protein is CASSSGQGGTEAFF.

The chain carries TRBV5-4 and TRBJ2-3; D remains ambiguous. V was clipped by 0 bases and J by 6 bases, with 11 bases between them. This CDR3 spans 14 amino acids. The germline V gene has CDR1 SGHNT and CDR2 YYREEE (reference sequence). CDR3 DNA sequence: TGTGCCAGCAGCTTGGAAAGGTTTGGGGATACGCAGTATTTT. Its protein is CASSLERFGDTQYF.

CDR3 bases: TGCGCCAGCAGTGAGGGAACCCTCAGGACAGATACGCAGTATTTT. Its translation is CASSEGTLRTDTQYF. V gene TRBV10-2 combines with J gene TRBJ2-3; no clear D gene. Trimming removed 2 bases from V and 3 bases from J, with 12 bases in between. This CDR3 is built from 15 residues. CDR1 is WSHSY and CDR2 is SAAADI in the germline V gene.

For the CDR3, the DNA is TGTGCCAGCAGCTTCTCCGGGGGCGCGGGTCCCCAGCATTTT. It is translated as CASSFSGGAGPQHF. The chain joins TRBV5-6 to TRBJ1-5, with D possibly TRBD1 on 6 matching bases. V lost 2 bases and J 10 bases, leaving 16 bases between the germline ends. Germline V gene lookup returns CDR1 SGHDT and CDR2 YYEEEE. The CDR3 has 14 residues.

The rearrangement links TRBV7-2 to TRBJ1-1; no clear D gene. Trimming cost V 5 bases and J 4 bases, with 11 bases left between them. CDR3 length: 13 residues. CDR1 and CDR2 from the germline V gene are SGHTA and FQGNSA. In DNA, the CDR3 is TGTGCCAGCAGCCGAACAAGACGCACTGAAGCTTTCTTT. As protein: CASSRTRRTEAFF.

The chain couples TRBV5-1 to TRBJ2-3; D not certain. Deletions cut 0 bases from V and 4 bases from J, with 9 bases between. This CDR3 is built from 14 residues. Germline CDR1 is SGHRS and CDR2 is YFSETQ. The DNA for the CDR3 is TGCGCCAGCAGCTTGGGCCCCCAGTCAGATACGCAGTATTTT. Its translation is CASSLGPQSDTQYF.

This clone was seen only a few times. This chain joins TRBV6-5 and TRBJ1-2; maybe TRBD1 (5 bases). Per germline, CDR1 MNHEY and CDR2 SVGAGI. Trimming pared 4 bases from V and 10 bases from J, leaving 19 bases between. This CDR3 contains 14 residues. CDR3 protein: CASSSSPQGPTYTF. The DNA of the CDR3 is TGTGCCAGCAGTTCGTCGCCGCAGGGACCGACCTACACCTTC.

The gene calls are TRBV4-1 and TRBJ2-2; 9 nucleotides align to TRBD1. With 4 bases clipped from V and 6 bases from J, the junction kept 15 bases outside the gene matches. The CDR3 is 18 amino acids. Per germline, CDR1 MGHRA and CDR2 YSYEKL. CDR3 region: CASSRAVTGTGISGELFF. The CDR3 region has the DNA TGCGCCAGCAGCCGCGCTGTGACCGGGACAGGGATTTCCGGGGAGCTGTTTTTT.

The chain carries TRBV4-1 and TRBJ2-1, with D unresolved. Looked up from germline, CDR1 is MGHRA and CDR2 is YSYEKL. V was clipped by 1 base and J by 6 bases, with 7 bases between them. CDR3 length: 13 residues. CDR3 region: CASSQGLFNEQFF. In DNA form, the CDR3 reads TGCGCCAGCAGCCAAGGTCTGTTCAATGAGCAGTTCTTC.

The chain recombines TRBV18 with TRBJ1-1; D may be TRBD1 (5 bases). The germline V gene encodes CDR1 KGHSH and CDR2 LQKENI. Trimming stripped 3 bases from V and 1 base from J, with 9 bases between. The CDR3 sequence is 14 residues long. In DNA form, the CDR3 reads TGTGCCAGCTCACCTCTGGGACCGAACACTGAAGCTTTCTTT. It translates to CASSPLGPNTEAFF.